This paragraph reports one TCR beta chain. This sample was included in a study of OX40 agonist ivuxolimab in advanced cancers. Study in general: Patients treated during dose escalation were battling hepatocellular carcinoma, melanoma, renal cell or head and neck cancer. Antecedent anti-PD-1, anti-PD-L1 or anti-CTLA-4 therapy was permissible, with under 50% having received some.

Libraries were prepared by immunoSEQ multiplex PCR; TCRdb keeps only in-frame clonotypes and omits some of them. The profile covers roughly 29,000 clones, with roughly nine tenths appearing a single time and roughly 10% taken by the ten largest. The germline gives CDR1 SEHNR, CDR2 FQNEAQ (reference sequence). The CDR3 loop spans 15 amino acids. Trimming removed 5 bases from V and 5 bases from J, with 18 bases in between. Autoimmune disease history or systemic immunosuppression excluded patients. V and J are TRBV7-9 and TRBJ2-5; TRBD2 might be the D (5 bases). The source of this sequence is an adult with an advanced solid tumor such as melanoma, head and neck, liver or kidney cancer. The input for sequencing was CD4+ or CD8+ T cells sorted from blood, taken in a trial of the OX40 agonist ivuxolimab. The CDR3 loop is CASSMGELGFETQYF. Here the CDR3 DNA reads TGTGCCAGCAGCATGGGAGAGTTGGGTTTCGAGACCCAGTACTTC. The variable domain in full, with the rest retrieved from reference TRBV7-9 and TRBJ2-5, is DTGVSQNPRHKITKRGQNVTFRCDPISEHNRLYWYRQTLGQGPEFLTYFQNEAQLEKSRLLSDRFSAERPKGSFSTLEIQRTEQGDSAMYLCASSMGELGFETQYFGPGTRLLVL.